This T cell receptor beta chain was sequenced during a study of CXCR3-negative and CXCR3-positive naive CD8 T cells (dated by TCRdb to the late 2010s). With respect to the entire study: In total, 120 million to 150 million TRB reads were obtained, which works out to roughly 1.5 +/- 0.3 million reads per library. The diversity and physicochemical repertoire analyses included 11 donors pooled from two independent experiments. The TRBV-TRBJ cluster analysis covered naive subsets from about five donors and memory cells from 3 donors. Study-wide conclusions, independent of this receptor: CXCR3 expression partially decreased after cryopreservation, so most assays used freshly isolated PBMCs. Naive CXCR3-negative and CXCR3-positive cells from the same donor showed similar TRBV-TRBJ usage, whereas memory cells showed distinct patterns. Compared with CXCR3-negative naive cells, CXCR3-positive naive cells had TRB CDR3s with higher hydrophobicity (lower Kidera factor 4), lower energy, and higher strength and volume indices. Comparably high repertoire diversity was found in both naive subsets, whereas much lower repertoire diversity was found in memory CD8+ T cells. Because surface CD5, which is linked to self-reactivity in mice, was comparable between the naive subsets, TCR interaction strength was also inferred from the physicochemical properties of TRB CDR3s.

Sequencer: NextSeq 550. The Human TCR Profiling Kit (MiLaboratory) was used to prepare UMI-labeled 5' RACE TRB cDNA libraries. The full amount of extracted RNA was used for cDNA synthesis, and the full amount of resulting cDNA was used for PCR amplification. Libraries were prepared in parallel using an identical number of PCR cycles. Concerning the study's data processing: MIGEC and MiXCR extracted about 50,000 +/- 9,200 unique UMI-labeled TRB cDNA molecules per library, requiring at least two reads per UMI. On average, around 40,000 +/- 10,000 functional in-frame TRB CDR3 nucleotide clonotypes lacking stop codons were found per library. After downsampling to 5000 UMI-labeled TRB molecules per sample, diversity metrics, including normalized Shannon-Wiener and Chao1, were computed in VDJtools. VDJtools was used to calculate clonotype-size-weighted physicochemical properties of the central five CDR3 residues, namely interaction energy, strength, volume and Kidera factor 4. After TCRdb reprocessed the reads, each CDR3 protein sequence was kept as one row, without DNA. It is TCRdb's table, rather than the study itself, that gives the V and J calls and clone size. This sample's table has entries for about 120,000 distinct CDR3 sequences. The top ten clonotypes cover roughly 0.35% of the sample.

With regard to this clonotype: Its antigen is currently not known.

CDR1 and CDR2 are drawn from the germline V gene: MDHEN, SYDVKM. The CDR3, cysteine through phenylalanine, is 14 amino acids long. Only the protein sequence is given. Each CD8+ T cell subset was flow-sorted in triplicate, and 300,000 or so cells per subset were placed directly into RLT lysis buffer. Naive CD8+ T cells were defined stringently as CD45RO-CCR7+CD27+CD95- to exclude memory contaminants. Peripheral blood mononuclear cells were isolated from buffy coats using standard density gradient centrifugation. Naive CXCR3-negative and CXCR3-positive CD8+ T cells were flow-sorted using a FACSAria III. Total RNA was extracted from sorted cells with an RNeasy Mini Kit.

Sequencing input: naive CXCR3+ CD8+ T cells from blood. What the cell subset or site label conveys for this sample: CD45RO-CCR7+CD27+CD95- naive CD8+ T cells expressing CXCR3 (TNR3+). The rearranged segments are TRBV28 and TRBJ1-1. This receptor was taken from a human donor in good health. Some clones in this sample may be carry-over from other donors' samples. The CDR3 corresponds to CASSLEETHTEAFF.